This TCR beta chain derives from a study of radiotherapy plus CTLA-4 blockade in lung cancer. Across the whole study: Across the patients, objective responses occurred in approximately 18%, and disease control in under 35%.

The table came from immunoSEQ multiplex PCR; TCRdb's copy has only in-frame clones and leaves some out. This sample has 58,000 or so clones, with roughly 80% found just once. Trimming took 4 bases from V and 5 from J, leaving 9 bases between them. Germline V gene data show CDR1 as SGDLS and CDR2 as YYNGEE. This CDR3 comprises 12 residues. V gene TRBV9 combines with J gene TRBJ1-2, with D maybe TRBD1 (5 bases). The sample was peripheral blood, taken from a patient treated with radiotherapy plus ipilimumab. This TCR came from a human donor with non-small cell lung cancer who had a complete response to radiotherapy plus ipilimumab. For the CDR3, the DNA is TGTGCCAGCAGCTCTTCAGGGTATGGCTACACCTTC. This encodes CASSSSGYGYTF.